The clone carrying this TCR beta chain was observed a single time. In the authors' workflow: Using reference gene primer amplification, nucleated cell counts were estimated. Using immunoSEQ multiplex PCR, the repertoire was profiled, and TCRdb retains in-frame clones only, with some absent. The V and J calls and clone size come from that table; D and trimming were worked out from the DNA. The sample carries roughly 180,000 clones, 75% to 90% recorded once. This sample stems from a study of blood T cell repertoires in COVID-19. Study members were between about 18 and 95 years old and lived in 24 US regions. The germline V gene has CDR1 SNHLY and CDR2 FYNNEI. CDR3 length equals 15 residues. V gave up 8 bases and J gave up 0 bases, with 14 bases separating them.

The sequence derives from a woman aged 25 to 39 who had recovered from COVID-19. V and J are TRBV2 and TRBJ1-5; the D is unclear. Sequenced: PBMCs or T cells enriched from blood (not recorded which). The CDR3 sequence: CASLEDSYSNQPQHF. CDR3 DNA sequence: TGTGCCAGCTTAGAGGATAGCTATAGCAATCAGCCCCAGCATTTT.